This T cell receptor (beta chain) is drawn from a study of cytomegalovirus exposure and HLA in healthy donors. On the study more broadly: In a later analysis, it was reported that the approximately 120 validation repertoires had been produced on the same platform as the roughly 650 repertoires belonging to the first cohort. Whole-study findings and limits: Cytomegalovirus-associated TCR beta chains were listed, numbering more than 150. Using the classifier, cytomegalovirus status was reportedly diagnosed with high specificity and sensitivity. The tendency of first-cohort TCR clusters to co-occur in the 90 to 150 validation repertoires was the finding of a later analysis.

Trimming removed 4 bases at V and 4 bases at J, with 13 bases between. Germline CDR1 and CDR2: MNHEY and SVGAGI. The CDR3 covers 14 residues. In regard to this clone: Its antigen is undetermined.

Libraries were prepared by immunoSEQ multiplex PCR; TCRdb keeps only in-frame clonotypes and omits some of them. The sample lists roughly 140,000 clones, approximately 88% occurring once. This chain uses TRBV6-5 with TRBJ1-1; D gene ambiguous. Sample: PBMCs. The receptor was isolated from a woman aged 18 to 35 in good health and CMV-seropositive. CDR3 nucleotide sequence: TGTGCCAGCAGTTCCCGCTCAAGCGGCACTGAAGCTTTCTTT. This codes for CASSSRSSGTEAFF.